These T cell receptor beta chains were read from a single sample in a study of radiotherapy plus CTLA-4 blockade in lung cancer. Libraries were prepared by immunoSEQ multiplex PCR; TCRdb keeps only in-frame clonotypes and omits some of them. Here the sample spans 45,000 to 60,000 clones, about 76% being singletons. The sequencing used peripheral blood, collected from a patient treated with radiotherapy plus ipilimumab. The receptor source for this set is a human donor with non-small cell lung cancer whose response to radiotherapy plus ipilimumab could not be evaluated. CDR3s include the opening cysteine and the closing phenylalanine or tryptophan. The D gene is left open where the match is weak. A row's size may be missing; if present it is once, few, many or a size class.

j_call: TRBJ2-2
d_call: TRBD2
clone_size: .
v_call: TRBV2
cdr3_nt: TGTGCCAGCAGTGATTTGGTAGCGGGGACGTACACCGGGGAGCTGTTTTTT
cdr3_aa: CASSDLVAGTYTGELFF

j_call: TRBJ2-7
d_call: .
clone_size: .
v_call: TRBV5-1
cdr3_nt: TGCGCCAGCAGCTTCGCGGCCGGCTCCTACGAGCAGTACTTC
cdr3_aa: CASSFAAGSYEQYF

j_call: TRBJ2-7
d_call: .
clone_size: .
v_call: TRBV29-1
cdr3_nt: TGCAGCGTTGGTACAGGGCCCTCCTACGAGCAGTACTTC
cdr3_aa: CSVGTGPSYEQYF

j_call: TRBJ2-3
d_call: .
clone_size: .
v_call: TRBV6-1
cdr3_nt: TGTGCCAGCAGTGAAGCGCGCGGCGGGATTGGAGATACGCAGTATTTT
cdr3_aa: CASSEARGGIGDTQYF

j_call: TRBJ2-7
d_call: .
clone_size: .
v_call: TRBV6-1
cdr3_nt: TGTGCCAGCAGTGAAGGGCCACCCCGCCCCCACGAGCAGTACTTC
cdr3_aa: CASSEGPPRPHEQYF

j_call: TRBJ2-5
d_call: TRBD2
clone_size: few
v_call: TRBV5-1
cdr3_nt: TGCGCCAGCAGCCCGGGGGGGGACCGGGGGACCCAGTACTTC
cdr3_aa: CASSPGGDRGTQYF

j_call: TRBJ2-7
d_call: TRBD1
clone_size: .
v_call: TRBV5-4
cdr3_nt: TGTGCCAGCAGCGCTGCAATCACAGGGGTACGGGAGCAGTACTTC
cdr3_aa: CASSAAITGVREQYF

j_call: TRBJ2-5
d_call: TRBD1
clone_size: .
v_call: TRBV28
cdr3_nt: TGTGCCAGCCACCCGGGACAGGGGACGACCCAGTACTTC
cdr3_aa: CASHPGQGTTQYF

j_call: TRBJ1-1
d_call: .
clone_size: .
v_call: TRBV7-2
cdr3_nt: TGTGCCAGCAGCCGACAGTCCATGAACACTGAAGCTTTCTTT
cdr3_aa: CASSRQSMNTEAFF

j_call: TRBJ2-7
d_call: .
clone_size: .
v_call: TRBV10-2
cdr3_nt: TGCGCCAGCTGTGAAGGGGCCGGGTACTTC
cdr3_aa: CASCEGAGYF

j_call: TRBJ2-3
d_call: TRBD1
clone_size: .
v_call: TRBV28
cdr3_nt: TGTGCCAGCAGCGGGCACCAGGGGGCCGGGACAGATACGCAGTATTTT
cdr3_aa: CASSGHQGAGTDTQYF

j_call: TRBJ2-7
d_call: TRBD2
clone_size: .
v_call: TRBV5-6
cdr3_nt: TGTGCCAGCAGCCCCGGGGGAGGCGGGGGGGCCTTTTACGAGCAGTACTTC
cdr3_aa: CASSPGGGGGAFYEQYF

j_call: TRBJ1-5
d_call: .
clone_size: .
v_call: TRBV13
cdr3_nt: TGTGCCAGCAGCTTAGGGGTCAGGCAGCCCCAGCATTTT
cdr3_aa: CASSLGVRQPQHF

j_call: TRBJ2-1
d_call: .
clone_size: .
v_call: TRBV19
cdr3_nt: TGTGCCAGTAGTCGGACAATCTCCTACAATGAGCAGTTCTTC
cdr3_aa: CASSRTISYNEQFF

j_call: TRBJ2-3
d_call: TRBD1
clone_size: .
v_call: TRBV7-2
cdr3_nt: TGTGCCAGCAGCGCTCGAGGGGGCCAGTCGAAGTATTTT
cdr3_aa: CASSARGGQSKYF

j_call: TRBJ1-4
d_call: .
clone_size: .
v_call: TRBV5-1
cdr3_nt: TGCGCCAGCAGCTATGACAGTAATGAAAAACTGTTTTTT
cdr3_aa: CASSYDSNEKLFF

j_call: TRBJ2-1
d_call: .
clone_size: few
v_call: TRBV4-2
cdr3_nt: TGTGCCAGCAGCCAAGATCGCCCTTTGGGGGCGTACAATGAGCAGTTCTTC
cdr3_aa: CASSQDRPLGAYNEQFF

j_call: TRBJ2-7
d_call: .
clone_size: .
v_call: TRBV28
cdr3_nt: TGTGCCAGCAGCCCTATCCCCAGCGGGCAGTACTTC
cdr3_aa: CASSPIPSGQYF

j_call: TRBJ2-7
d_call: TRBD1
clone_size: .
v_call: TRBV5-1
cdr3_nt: TGCGCCAGCAGCTTGGGGACAGGGGGCGACGAGCAGTACTTC
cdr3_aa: CASSLGTGGDEQYF

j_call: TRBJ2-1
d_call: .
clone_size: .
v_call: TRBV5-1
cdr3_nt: TGCGCCAGCAGCTTGGTAGTTGGCAATGAGCAGTTCTTC
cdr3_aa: CASSLVVGNEQFF

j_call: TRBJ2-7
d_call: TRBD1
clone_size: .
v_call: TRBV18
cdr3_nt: TGTGCCAGCTCGGATGTTCCGATTTGGAGACAGGGCATCGGCTCCTACGAGCAGTACTTC
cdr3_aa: CASSDVPIWRQGIGSYEQYF

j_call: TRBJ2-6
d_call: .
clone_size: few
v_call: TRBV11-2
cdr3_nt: TGTGCCAGCAGCTTAAGGCGTAGCGGGGCCAACGTCCTGACTTTC
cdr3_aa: CASSLRRSGANVLTF

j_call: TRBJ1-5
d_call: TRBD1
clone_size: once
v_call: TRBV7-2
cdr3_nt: TGTGCCAGCAGCTTTCGGACTACAGGGGGCTGGGGCAATCAGCCCCAGCATTTT
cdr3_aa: CASSFRTTGGWGNQPQHF

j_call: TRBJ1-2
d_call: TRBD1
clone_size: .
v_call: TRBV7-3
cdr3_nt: TGTGCCAGCAGCCCCACCGGGACAGGGGGCTATGGCTACACCTTC
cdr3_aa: CASSPTGTGGYGYTF

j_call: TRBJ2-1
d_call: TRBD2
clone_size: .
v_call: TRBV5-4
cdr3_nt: TGTGCCAGCAGCTCCATGGGACTAGCGGGAGGGGATGAGCAGTTCTTC
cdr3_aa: CASSSMGLAGGDEQFF

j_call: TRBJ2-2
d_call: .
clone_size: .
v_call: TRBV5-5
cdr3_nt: TGTGCCAGCAGCTTGGCCAGGGCGTTGAACGGGGAGCTGTTTTTT
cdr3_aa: CASSLARALNGELFF

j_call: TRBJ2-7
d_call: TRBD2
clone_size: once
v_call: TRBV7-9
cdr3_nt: TGTGCCAGCAGCTCCCCGACTAGCGGGAGAGTCTACGAGCAGTACTTC
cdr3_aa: CASSSPTSGRVYEQYF